This entry is about one TCR beta chain. The PCR ran on 60 Vbeta and 13 Jbeta primers. Measured with immunoSEQ multiplex PCR; TCRdb has only the in-frame clones, and not every one. The sample carries about 150,000 clones, around four fifths recorded once. These data come from a study of cytomegalovirus exposure and HLA in healthy donors. The CDR3 length is 16 residues. Germline CDR1 reads SGDLS; CDR2 reads YYNGEE. Trimming stripped 1 base from V and 0 bases from J, with 10 bases between. J is TRBJ1-4 and V is TRBV9; D remains ambiguous. Sequenced material: PBMCs. The clonotype originates from a male donor in good health and CMV-seronegative. CDR3 bases: TGTGCCAGCAGCGTATACGCGGGAGCAACTAATGAAAAACTGTTTTTT. Protein sequence: CASSVYAGATNEKLFF. The whole variable domain, remainder taken from reference TRBV9 and TRBJ1-4, is DSGVTQTPKHLITATGQRVTLRCSPRSGDLSVYWYQQSLDQGLQFLIQYYNGEERAKGNILERFSAQQFPDLHSELNLSSLELGDSALYFCASSVYAGATNEKLFFGSGTQLSVL.